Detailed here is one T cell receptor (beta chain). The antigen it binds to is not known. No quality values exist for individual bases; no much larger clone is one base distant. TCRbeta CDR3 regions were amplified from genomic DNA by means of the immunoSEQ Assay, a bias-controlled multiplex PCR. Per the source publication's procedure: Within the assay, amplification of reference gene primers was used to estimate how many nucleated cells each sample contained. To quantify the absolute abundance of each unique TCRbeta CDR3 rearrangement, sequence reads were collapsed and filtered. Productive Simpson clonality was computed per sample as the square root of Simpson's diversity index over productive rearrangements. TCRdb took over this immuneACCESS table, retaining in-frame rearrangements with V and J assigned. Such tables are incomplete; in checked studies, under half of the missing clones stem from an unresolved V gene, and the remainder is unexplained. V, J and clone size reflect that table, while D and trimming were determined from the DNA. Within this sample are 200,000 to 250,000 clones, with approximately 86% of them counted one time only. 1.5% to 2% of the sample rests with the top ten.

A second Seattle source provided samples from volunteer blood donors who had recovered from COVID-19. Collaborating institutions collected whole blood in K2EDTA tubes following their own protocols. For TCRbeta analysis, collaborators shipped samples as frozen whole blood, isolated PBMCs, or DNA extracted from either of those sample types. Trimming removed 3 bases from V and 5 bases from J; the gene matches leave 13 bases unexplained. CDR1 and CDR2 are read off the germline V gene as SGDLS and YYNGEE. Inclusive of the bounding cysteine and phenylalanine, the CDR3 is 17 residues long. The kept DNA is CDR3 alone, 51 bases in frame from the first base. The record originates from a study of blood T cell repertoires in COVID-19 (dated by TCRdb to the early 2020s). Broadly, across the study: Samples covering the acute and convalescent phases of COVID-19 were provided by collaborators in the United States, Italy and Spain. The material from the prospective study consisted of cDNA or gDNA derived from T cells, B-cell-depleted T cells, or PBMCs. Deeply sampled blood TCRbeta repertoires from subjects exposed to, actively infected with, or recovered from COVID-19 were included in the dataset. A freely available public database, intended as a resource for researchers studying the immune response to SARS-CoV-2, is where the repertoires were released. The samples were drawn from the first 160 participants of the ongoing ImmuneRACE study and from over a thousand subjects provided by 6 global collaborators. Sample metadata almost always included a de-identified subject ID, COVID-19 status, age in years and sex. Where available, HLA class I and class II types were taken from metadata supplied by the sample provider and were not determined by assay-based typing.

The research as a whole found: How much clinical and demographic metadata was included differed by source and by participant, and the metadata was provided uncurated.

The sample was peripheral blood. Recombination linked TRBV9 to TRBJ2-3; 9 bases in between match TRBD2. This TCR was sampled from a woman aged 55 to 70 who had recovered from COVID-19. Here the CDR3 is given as CASSAALGGGGVDTQYF. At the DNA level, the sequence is TGTGCCAGCAGCGCCGCCCTAGGCGGGGGGGGTGTAGATACGCAGTATTTT.